The present TCR beta chain was sequenced within a study of graft-versus-host responses after intestinal transplantation. The study, taken as a whole, reports: Early post-transplant HvG declines showed an association with peak circulating GvH clone levels.

The CDR3 has 15 amino acids. Trimming removed 2 bases from V and 3 bases from J, with 11 bases in between. Germline V gives CDR1 MNHEY, CDR2 SMNVEV (reference sequence). Tissue processing of the graft released intraepithelial and lamina propria lymphocytes from it. With regard to this clone: Its cognate antigen is unknown.

The repertoire was sequenced with immunoSEQ multiplex PCR; TCRdb's copy has only in-frame clones and lacks some. The data contain some 66,000 clones, approximately 88% of them seen just once; the ten biggest clones take up more than 1.5%. The receptor was derived from a human patient who received an intestinal transplant, so some T cells may come from the graft donor. Material: ileum tissue, obtained 350 to 400 days after transplant. V and J are TRBV27 and TRBJ2-4; perhaps TRBD2 as D (5 bases). The CDR3 region is CASSLRIGSKNIQYF. CDR3 nucleotide sequence: TGTGCCAGCAGTTTAAGGATAGGGAGCAAAAACATTCAGTACTTC.